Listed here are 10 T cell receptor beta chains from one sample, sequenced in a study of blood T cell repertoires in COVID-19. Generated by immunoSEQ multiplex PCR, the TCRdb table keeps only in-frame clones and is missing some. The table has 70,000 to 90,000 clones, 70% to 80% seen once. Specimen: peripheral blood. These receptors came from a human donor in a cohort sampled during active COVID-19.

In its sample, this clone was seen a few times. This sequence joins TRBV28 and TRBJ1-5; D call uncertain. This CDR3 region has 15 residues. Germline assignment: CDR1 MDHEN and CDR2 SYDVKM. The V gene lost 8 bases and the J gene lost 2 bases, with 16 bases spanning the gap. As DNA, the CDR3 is TGTGCCAGCTTCCCGTTATTGAGGGGCAATCAGCCCCAGCATTTT. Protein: CASFPLLRGNQPQHF. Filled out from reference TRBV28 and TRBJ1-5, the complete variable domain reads DVKVTQSSRYLVKRTGEKVFLECVQDMDHENMFWYRQDPGLGLRLIYFSYDVKMKEKGDIPEGYSVSREKKERFSLILESASTNQTSMYLCASFPLLRGNQPQHFGDGTRLSIL.

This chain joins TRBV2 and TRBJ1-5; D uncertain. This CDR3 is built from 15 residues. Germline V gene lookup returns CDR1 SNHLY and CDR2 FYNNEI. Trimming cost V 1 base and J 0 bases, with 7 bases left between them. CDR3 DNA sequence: TGTGCCAGCAGTGAAGAACAGTATAGCAATCAGCCCCAGCATTTT. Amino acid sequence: CASSEEQYSNQPQHF.

As DNA, the CDR3 is TGTGCCAGCAGTCGCGTGGGACTAGCGGGAGCGGAAGAAGAGACCCAGTACTTC. Translated, it gives CASSRVGLAGAEEETQYF. The chain uses TRBV13 and TRBJ2-5; 14 bases align to TRBD2. There are 18 residues in the CDR3. Germline CDR1 is PRHDT and CDR2 is FYEKMQ (reference sequence). With 6 bases clipped from V and 3 bases from J, the junction kept 12 bases outside the gene matches.

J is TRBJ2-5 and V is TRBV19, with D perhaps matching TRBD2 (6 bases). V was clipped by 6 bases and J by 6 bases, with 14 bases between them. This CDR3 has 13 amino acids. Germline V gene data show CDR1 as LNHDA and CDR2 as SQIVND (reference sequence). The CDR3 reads CASRVLGGKTQYF. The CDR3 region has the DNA TGTGCCAGTAGGGTTCTGGGAGGAAAGACCCAGTACTTC.

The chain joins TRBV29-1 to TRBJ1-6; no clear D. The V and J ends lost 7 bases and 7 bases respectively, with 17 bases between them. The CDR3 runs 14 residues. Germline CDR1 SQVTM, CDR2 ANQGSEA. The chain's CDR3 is CSARERERNSPLHF. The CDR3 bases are TGCAGCGCCCGGGAGAGGGAGAGGAATTCACCCCTCCACTTT. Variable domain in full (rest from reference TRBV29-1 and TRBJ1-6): SAVISQKPSRDICQRGTSLTIQCQVDSQVTMMFWYRQQPGQSLTLIATANQGSEATYESGFVIDKFPISRPNLTFSTLTVSNMSPEDSSIYLCSARERERNSPLHFGNGTRLTVT.

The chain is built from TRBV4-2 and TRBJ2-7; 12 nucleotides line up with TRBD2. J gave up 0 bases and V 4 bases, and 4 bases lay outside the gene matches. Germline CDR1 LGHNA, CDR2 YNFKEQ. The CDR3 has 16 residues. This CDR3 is CASSPGLAGNSYEQYF. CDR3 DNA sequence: TGTGCCAGCAGCCCCGGACTAGCGGGAAACTCCTACGAGCAGTACTTC.

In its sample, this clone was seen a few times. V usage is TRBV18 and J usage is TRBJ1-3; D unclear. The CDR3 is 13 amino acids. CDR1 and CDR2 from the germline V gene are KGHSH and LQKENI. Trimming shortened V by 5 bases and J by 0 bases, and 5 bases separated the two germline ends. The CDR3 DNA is TGTGCCAGCTCAGAGTACTCTGGAAACACCATATATTTT. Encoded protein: CASSEYSGNTIYF. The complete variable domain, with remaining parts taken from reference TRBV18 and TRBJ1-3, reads NAGVMQNPRHLVRRRGQEARLRCSPMKGHSHVYWYRQLPEEGLKFMVYLQKENIIDESGMPKERFSAEFPKEGPSILRIQQVVRGDSAAYFCASSEYSGNTIYFGEGSWLTVV.

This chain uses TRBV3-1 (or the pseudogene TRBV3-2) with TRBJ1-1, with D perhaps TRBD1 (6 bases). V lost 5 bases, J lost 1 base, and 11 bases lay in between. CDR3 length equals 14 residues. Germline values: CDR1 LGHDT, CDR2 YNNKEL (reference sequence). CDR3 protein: CASSMGDKNTEAFF. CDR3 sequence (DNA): TGTGCCAGCAGCATGGGGGACAAGAACACTGAAGCTTTCTTT.

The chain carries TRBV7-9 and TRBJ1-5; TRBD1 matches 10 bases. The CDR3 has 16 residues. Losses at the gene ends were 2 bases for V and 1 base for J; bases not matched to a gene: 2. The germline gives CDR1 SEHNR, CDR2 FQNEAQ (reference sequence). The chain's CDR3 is CASSLSGQGSNQPQHF. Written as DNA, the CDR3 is TGTGCCAGCAGCTTATCGGGACAGGGGAGCAATCAGCCCCAGCATTTT.

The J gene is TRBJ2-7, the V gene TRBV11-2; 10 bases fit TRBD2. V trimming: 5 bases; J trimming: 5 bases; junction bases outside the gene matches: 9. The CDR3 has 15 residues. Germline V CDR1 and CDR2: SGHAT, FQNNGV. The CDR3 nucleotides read TGTGCCAGCAGCCCACCAGCGGGAGGGCCGGACGAGCAGTACTTC. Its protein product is CASSPPAGGPDEQYF.